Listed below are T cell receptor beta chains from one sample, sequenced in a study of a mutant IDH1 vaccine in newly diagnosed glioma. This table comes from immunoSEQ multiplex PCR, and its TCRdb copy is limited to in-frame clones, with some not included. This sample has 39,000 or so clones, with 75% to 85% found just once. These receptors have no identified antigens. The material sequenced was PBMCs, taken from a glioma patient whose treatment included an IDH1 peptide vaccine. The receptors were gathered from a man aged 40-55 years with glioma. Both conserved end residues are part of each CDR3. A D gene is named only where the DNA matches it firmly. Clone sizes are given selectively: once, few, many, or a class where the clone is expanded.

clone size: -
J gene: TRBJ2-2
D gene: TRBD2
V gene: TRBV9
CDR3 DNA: TGTGCCAGCAGCGTAGGTGGACTAGGTTCCGGGGAGCTGTTTTTT
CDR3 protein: CASSVGGLGSGELFF

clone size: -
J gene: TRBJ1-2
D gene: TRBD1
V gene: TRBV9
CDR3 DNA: TGTGCCAGCAGCGAGGGGACAGGGGGCAATGGCTACACCTTC
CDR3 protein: CASSEGTGGNGYTF

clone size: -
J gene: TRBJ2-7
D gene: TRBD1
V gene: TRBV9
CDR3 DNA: TGTGCCAGCAGCGCAACTACGACAGGGCTCCACGAGCAGTACTTC
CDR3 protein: CASSATTTGLHEQYF

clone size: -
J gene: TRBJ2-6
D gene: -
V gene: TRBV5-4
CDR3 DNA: TGTGCCAGCAGCTTCACTGGGGCTGGGGCCAACGTCCTGACTTTC
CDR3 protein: CASSFTGAGANVLTF

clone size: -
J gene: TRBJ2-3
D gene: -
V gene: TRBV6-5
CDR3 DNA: TGTGCCAGCAGTTACGAGGGGACCGCCACAGATACGCAGTATTTT
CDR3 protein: CASSYEGTATDTQYF

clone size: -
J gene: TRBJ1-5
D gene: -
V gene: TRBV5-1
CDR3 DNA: TGCGCCAGCAGCTTGGGGCAGGGGAGCGATCAGCCCCAGCATTTT
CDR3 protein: CASSLGQGSDQPQHF

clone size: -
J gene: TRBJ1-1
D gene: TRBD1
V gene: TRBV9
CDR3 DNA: TGTGCCAGCAGCCCGTCGCTAGCGGGACAGGGAGGCACTGAAGCTTTCTTT
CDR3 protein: CASSPSLAGQGGTEAFF

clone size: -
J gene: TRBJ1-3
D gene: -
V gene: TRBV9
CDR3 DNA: TGTGCCAGCAGCGTAGGGAGGGACCACTCTGGAAACACCATATATTTT
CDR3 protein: CASSVGRDHSGNTIYF

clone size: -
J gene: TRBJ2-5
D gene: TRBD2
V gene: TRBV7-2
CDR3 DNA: TGTACCAGCTCGTGGGGGGGGAGCCAAGAGACCCAGTACTTC
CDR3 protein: CTSSWGGSQETQYF

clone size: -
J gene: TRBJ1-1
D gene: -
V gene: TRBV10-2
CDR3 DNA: TGCGCCAGCAGTAAAGGGGGGAACACTGAAGCTTTCTTT
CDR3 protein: CASSKGGNTEAFF

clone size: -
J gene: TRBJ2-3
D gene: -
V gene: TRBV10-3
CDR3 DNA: TGTGCCATCAGTGACAGGACAGATACGCAGTATTTT
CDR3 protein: CAISDRTDTQYF

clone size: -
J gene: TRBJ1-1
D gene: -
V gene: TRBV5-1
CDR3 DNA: TGCGCCAGCAGCTTGAGCTTGGCAGATGGCACTGAAGCTTTCTTT
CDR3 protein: CASSLSLADGTEAFF

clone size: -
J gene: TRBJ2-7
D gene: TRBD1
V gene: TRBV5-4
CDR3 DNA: TGTGCCAGCAGCTTAGGGGGCAGGGAATCCTACGAGCAGTACTTC
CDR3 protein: CASSLGGRESYEQYF

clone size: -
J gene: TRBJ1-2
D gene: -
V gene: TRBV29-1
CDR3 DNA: TGCAGCGTTGAAGAGTATCAGAGAAACTATGGCTACACCTTC
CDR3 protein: CSVEEYQRNYGYTF

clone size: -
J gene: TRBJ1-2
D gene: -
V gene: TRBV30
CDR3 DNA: TGTGCCTGGAGGCCGGACACGAACTATGGCTACACCTTC
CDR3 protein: CAWRPDTNYGYTF

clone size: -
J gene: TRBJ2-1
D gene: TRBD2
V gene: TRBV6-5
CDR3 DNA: TGTGCCAGCAGGCTACGGGGGGGCACCTACAATGAGCAGTTCTTC
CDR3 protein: CASRLRGGTYNEQFF

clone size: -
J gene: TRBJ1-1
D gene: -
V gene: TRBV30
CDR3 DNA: TGTGCCTGGAGTGTACTCTCCTCGGCTTTCTTT
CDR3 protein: CAWSVLSSAFF

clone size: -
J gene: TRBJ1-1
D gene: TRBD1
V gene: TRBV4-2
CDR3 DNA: TGTGCCAGCAGCCAAGACCCCCTTTCGCCGTCGACAGGGGGTTACGTCAACACTGAAGCTTTCTTT
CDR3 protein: CASSQDPLSPSTGGYVNTEAFF

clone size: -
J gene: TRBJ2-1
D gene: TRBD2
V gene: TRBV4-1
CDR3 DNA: TGCGCCAGCAGCCAAAAAGGACGGCGGGGGGCATACAATGAGCAGTTCTTC
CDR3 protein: CASSQKGRRGAYNEQFF

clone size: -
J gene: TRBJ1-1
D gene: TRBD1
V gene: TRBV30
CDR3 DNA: TGTGCCTACATGGACAGGGTAAAAGGGGCTTTCTTT
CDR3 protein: CAYMDRVKGAFF

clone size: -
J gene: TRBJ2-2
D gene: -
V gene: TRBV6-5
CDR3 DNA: TGTGCCAGCCGGGGCGCGGGGGCGGGCACCGGGGAGCTGTTTTTT
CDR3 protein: CASRGAGAGTGELFF

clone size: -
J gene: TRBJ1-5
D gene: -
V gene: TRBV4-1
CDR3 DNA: TGCGCCAGCAGCCAAGGTCGAGCGCGCAATCAGCCCCAGCATTTT
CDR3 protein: CASSQGRARNQPQHF

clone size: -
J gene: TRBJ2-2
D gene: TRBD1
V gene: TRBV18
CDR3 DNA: TGTGCCAGCTCACCATTCCTCCGGGACAGGGCGAACACCGGGGAGCTGTTTTTT
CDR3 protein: CASSPFLRDRANTGELFF

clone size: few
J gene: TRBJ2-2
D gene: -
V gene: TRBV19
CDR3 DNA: TGTGCCAGTAGTTTCAGGGATACGAACACCGGGGAGCTGTTTTTT
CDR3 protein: CASSFRDTNTGELFF

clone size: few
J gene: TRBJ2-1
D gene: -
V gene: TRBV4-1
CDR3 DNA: TGCGCCAGCAGCCAAGTGGACATCTTGGCCTACAATGAGCAGTTCTTC
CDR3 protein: CASSQVDILAYNEQFF

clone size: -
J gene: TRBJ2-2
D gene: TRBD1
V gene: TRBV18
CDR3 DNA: TGTGCCAGCTCACCACGTACAGGGGATCCTAAAAACACCGGGGAGCTGTTTTTT
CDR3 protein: CASSPRTGDPKNTGELFF

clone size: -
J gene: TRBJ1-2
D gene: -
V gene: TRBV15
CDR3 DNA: TGTGCCACGAGTTCTTCGGGTTTGGGCTATGGCTACACCTTC
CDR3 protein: CATSSSGLGYGYTF

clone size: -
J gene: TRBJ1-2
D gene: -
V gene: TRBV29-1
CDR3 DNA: TGCAGCGTTGAAATGGTTTACGGCTACACCTTC
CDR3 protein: CSVEMVYGYTF

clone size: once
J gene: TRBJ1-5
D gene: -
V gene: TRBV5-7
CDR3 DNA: TGTGCCAGCAGCTTGCCGCCACAGGGAGGTAGTCAGCCCCAGCATTTT
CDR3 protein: CASSLPPQGGSQPQHF

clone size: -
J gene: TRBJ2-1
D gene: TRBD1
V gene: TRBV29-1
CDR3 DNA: TGCAGCGTTAGCCGGACAGGGGGCACGGACAATGAGCAGTTCTTC
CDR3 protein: CSVSRTGGTDNEQFF

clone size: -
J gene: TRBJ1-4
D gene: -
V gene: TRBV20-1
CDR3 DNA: TGCGGTGGGGATGGCCGGGAAAAACTGTTTTTT
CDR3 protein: CGGDGREKLFF

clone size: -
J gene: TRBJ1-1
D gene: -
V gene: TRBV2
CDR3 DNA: TGTGCCAGCAGTGTAGGCGGCCCGGGCACTGAAGCTTTCTTT
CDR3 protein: CASSVGGPGTEAFF

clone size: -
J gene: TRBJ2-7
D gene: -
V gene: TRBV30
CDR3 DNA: TGTGCCTGGAGTGACAGTTACGAGCAGTACTTC
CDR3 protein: CAWSDSYEQYF

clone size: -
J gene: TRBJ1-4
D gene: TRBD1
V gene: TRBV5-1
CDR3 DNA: TGCGCCAGCAGCCGAGGGACAGGGGATCGGGAAAAACTGTTTTTT
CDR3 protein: CASSRGTGDREKLFF

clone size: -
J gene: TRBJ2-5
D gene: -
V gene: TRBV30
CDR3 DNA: TGTGCCTGGAGTGTACAATTAACGTTACAAGAGACCCAGTACTTC
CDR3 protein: CAWSVQLTLQETQYF

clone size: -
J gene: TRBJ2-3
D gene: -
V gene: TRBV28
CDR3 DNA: TGTGCCAGCGCGACTAGCACAGATACGCAGTATTTT
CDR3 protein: CASATSTDTQYF

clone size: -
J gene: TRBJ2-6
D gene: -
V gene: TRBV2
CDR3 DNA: TGTGCCAGCAGTCGGGACACCTCCTCTGGGGCCAACGTCCTGACTTTC
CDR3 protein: CASSRDTSSGANVLTF

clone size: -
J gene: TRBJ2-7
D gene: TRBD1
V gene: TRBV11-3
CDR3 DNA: TGTGCCAGCAGCCCCCTGATTCGGGACAGGGCACCCTACTACGAGCAGTACTTC
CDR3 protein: CASSPLIRDRAPYYEQYF

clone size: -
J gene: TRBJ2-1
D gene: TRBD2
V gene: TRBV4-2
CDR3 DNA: TGTGCCAGCAGCCAAGATCTAGCGGGGGCCTACAATGAGCAGTTCTTC
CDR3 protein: CASSQDLAGAYNEQFF

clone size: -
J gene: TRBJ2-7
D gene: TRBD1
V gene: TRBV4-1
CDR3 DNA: TGCGCCAGCAGCCAAGCTGACAGGGGGCCCTACGAGCAGTACTTC
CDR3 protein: CASSQADRGPYEQYF

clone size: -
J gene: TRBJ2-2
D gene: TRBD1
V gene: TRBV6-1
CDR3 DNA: TGTGCCAGCGTTGTCAGGGGGATGAACACCGGGGAGCTGTTTTTT
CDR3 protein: CASVVRGMNTGELFF

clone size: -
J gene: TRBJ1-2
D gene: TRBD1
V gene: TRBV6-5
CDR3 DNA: TGTGCCAGCAGTTTCCTCGCGACAGGGGTCGGCTACACCTTC
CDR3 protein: CASSFLATGVGYTF

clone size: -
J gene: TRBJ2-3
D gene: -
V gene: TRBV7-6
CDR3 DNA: TGTGCCAGCAGCTCTTACTGGCGGACAGATACGCAGTATTTT
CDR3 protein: CASSSYWRTDTQYF